The entry that follows covers one T cell receptor beta chain sequence. Its matching antigen is unknown. The data are from a study of TIL therapy for anti-PD-1-resistant metastatic lung cancer. Study details: Tumors carried a median approximately 1.6 non-synonymous mutations per megabase. Study-level results: Many TIL product clones were absent from baseline tumor, suggesting clonal contraction.

Sequencing used immunoSEQ v3. Each library reached 1.9 million or so read pairs, or roughly 4.5-6.5 million at deep level. Repertoires were generated with immunoSEQ multiplex PCR, while TCRdb's copy carries only in-frame clones and drops some. The sample lists approximately 27,000 clones, approximately 72% occurring once. Time point noted: pre-treatment sample, taken before nivolumab and TIL therapy. The tumor samples were excised metastases, mostly pleural nodules or supraclavicular lymph nodes. The germline CDR1 and CDR2 sequences are KGHSH and LQKENI. The length of the CDR3 is 14 residues. V lost 2 bases, J lost 6 bases, and 10 bases lay in between.

The source material was tumor tissue, sampled at baseline. This TCR was recovered from a person between 30 and 80 years old with non-small cell lung cancer. The genes are TRBV18 and TRBJ2-2; D is uncertain. CDR3 DNA sequence: TGTGCCAGCTCACCATATGGGGTTGCCGGGGAGCTGTTTTTT. Its protein product is CASSPYGVAGELFF.